The present TCR beta chain was sequenced within a study of cytomegalovirus exposure and HLA in healthy donors. General observations from the study: The authors later found TCR association rates varying by HLA locus, with DRB1 most and HLA-C fewest.

Details on this clone: The antigen is not known.

V gave up 5 bases and J gave up 11 bases, with 22 bases separating them. Per germline, CDR1 MNHEY and CDR2 SMNVEV (reference sequence). This CDR3 region has 14 residues. In the PCR, 60 Vbeta and 13 Jbeta primers were used. Some clones are missing from TCRdb's copy, which holds only in-frame ones; the method was immunoSEQ multiplex PCR. This table holds 95,000 to 110,000 clones, approximately 78% found once. This clonotype was obtained from a woman aged 40 to 50 in good health and CMV-seronegative. The specimen sequenced was PBMCs. This rearrangement joins TRBV27 to TRBJ2-7, with a possible D match to TRBD2 (5 bases). CDR3: CASSQRLRRHTEYF. The CDR3 DNA reads as TGTGCCAGCAGTCAAAGACTACGCCGACATACCGAGTACTTC.